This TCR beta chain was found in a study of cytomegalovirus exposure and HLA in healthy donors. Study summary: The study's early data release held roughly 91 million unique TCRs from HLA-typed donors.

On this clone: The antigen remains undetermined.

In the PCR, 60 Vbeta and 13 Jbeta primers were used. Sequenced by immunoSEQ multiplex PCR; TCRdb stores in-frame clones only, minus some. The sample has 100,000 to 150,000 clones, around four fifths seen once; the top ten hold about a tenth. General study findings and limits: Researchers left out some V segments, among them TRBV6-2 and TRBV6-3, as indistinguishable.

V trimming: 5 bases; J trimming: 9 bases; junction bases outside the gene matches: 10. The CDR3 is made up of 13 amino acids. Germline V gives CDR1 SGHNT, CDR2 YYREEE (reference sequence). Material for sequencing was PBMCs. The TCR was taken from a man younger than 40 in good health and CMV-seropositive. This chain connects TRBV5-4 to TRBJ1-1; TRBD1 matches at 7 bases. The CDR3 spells CASRFDRDLQAFF. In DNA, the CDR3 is TGTGCCAGCAGGTTCGACAGGGACCTTCAAGCTTTCTTT.